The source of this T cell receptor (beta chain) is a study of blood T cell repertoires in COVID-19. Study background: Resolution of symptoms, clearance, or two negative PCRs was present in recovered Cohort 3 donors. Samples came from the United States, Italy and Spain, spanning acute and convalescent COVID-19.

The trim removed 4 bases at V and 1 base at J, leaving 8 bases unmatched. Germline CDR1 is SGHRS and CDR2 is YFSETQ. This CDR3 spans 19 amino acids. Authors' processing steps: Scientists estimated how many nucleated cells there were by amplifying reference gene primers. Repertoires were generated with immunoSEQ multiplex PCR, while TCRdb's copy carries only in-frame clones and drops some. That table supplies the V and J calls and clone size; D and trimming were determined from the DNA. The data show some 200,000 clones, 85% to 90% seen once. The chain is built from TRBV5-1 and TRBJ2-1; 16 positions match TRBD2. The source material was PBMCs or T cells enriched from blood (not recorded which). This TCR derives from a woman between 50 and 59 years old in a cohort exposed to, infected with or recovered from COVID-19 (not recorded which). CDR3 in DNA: TGCGCCAGCAGCCCCGGGACTAGCGGGGGGGCAGGTTCCTACAATGAGCAGTTCTTC. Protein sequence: CASSPGTSGGAGSYNEQFF. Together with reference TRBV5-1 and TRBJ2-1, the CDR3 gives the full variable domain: KAGVTQTPRYLIKTRGQQVTLSCSPISGHRSVSWYQQTPGQGLQFLFEYFSETQRNKGNFPGRFSGRQFSNSRSEMNVSTLELGDSALYLCASSPGTSGGAGSYNEQFFGPGTRLTVL.